These 30 T cell receptor beta chains originate from one sample sequenced in a study of T-cell memory formation after mild COVID-19. TCRdb called the 5' RACE reads again in MiXCR, with one record for every CDR3 protein. The data contain under 450,000 distinct CDR3 sequences, more than 20% of them singletons. The sequenced sample was PBMCs or a T cell subset sorted from them (not recorded which). The receptors originated from an adult woman who had mild COVID-19 (a few samples of this study predate the infection). Cell type and time point are not known.

The J gene is TRBJ2-3, the V gene TRBV5-1; no reliable D call. The V gene's germline CDR1 is SGHRS and CDR2 YFSETQ. Trimming left V 0 bases short and J 0 bases short, with 14 bases between. This CDR3 has 17 amino acids. The CDR3 DNA is TGCGCCAGCAGCTTGGACCCGCTAAGATCTAGCACAGATACGCAGTATTTT. Its protein product is CASSLDPLRSSTDTQYF.

This clonotype has a handful of counts. The chain couples TRBV20-1 to TRBJ2-2; 8 nucleotides align to TRBD2. J lost 3 bases, V lost 5 bases, and 5 bases had no gene match. The V gene's germline CDR1 is DFQATT and CDR2 SNEGSKA (reference sequence). The CDR3 is 14 amino acids. In nucleotides, the CDR3 is TGCAGTGCTCGGCCGGGACTAGACACCGGGGAGCTGTTTTTT. This encodes CSARPGLDTGELFF.

V is TRBV4-2 and J is TRBJ2-7; TRBD1 matches at 9 bases. The CDR3 has 15 residues. CDR1 LGHNA and CDR2 YNFKEQ come from the germline V gene. After removal of 0 bases from V and 3 bases from J, the junction contained 3 bases not matched to a gene. CDR3 loop: CASSQEGQGNYEQYF. The DNA for the CDR3 is TGTGCCAGCAGCCAAGAGGGACAGGGCAACTACGAGCAGTACTTC.

The rearrangement uses TRBV24-1 and TRBJ2-7, with a tentative D call TRBD2 (6 bases). The CDR3 is 17 residues long. Germline V lookup: CDR1 KGHDR, CDR2 SFDVKD. Trimming removed 3 bases from V and 2 bases from J, with 19 bases in between. This CDR3 is CATSDARSGTSPYEQYF. The CDR3 region has the DNA TGTGCCACCAGTGATGCCAGAAGTGGGACTTCCCCCTACGAGCAGTACTTC.

This clonotype was seen more than once but under ten times. The CDR3 coding sequence is TGTGCCAGCAGTGAGGGGTCACGGGGCTACACCTTC. It specifies CASSEGSRGYTF. The rearrangement links TRBV2 to TRBJ1-2; the D is unclear. CDR1 is SNHLY, CDR2 FYNNEI, per germline. V was trimmed by 3 bases and J by 8 bases, leaving 10 bases between them. The CDR3 sequence is 12 residues long.

The V gene is TRBV7-3, the J gene TRBJ2-1; tentatively, D is TRBD2 (5 bases). Trimming took 1 base from V and 10 from J, leaving 14 bases between them. The CDR3 extends over 14 amino acids. Germline assignment: CDR1 SGHTA and CDR2 FQGTGA. The CDR3 loop is CASSLNALALEQFF. CDR3 in DNA: TGTGCCAGCAGCTTAAACGCCCTAGCTTTAGAGCAGTTCTTC.

This clonotype was seen more than once but under ten times. The J gene is TRBJ2-7, the V gene TRBV7-9; the match to TRBD2 covers 7 bases. Trimming took 3 bases from V and 2 from J; bases not matched to a gene: 16. CDR1 and CDR2 (germline): SEHNR, FQNEAQ (reference sequence). The CDR3 spans 18 residues. The chain's CDR3 is CASSFSGASGTGAYEQYF. In DNA form, the CDR3 reads TGTGCCAGCAGCTTTTCGGGAGCTAGCGGCACCGGGGCCTACGAGCAGTACTTC.

This clonotype was detected a few times. The chain combines TRBV20-1 with TRBJ2-1, with 10 bases lining up with TRBD2. The germline CDR1 and CDR2 sequences are DFQATT and SNEGSKA (reference sequence). This CDR3 has 16 residues. V was pared by 1 base and J by 9 bases, with 12 bases of the junction left unmatched. In DNA, the CDR3 is TGCAGTGCTAGAGGGCTAGCGGGGGCGCCGAAGAGTGAGCAGTTCTTC. This gives the protein CSARGLAGAPKSEQFF.

This clonotype appeared a few times. The rearrangement uses TRBV7-9 and TRBJ2-3; 10 bases align to TRBD1. Germline V lookup: CDR1 SEHNR, CDR2 FQNEAQ (reference sequence). There are 14 residues in the CDR3. The V and J ends lost 7 bases and 1 base, in that order; junction bases with no gene match: 2. The CDR3 sequence is CASNDRGRTDTQYF. The DNA for the CDR3 is TGTGCCAGCAACGACAGGGGGCGCACAGATACGCAGTATTTT. The full variable domain, its missing parts supplied by reference TRBV7-9 and TRBJ2-3, is DTGVSQNPRHKITKRGQNVTFRCDPISEHNRLYWYRQTLGQGPEFLTYFQNEAQLEKSRLLSDRFSAERPKGSFSTLEIQRTEQGDSAMYLCASNDRGRTDTQYFGPGTRLTVL.

The chain combines TRBV20-1 with TRBJ1-2; the D gene is possibly TRBD1 (5 bases). The V gene's germline CDR1 is DFQATT and CDR2 SNEGSKA (reference sequence). Trimming removed 3 bases from V and 0 bases from J, with 11 bases in between. The CDR3 has 14 residues. Written as DNA, the CDR3 is TGCAGTGCTAGGCGGACACCCGCTAACTATGGCTACACCTTC. Translated, it gives CSARRTPANYGYTF.

This clonotype was recorded a few times. The V gene is TRBV24-1, the J gene TRBJ1-4; the D is unclear. V was clipped by 4 bases and J by 7 bases, with 18 bases between them. Germline V gene lookup returns CDR1 KGHDR and CDR2 SFDVKD. The CDR3 covers 16 residues. CDR3: CATSDPSGPVGEKLFF. CDR3 coding DNA: TGTGCCACCAGTGACCCGTCAGGCCCTGTTGGTGAAAAACTGTTTTTT.

The chain joins TRBV20-1 to TRBJ2-5; TRBD1 agrees at 9 bases. Trimming cost V 5 bases and J 3 bases; bases outside gene matches: 10. Germline loops: CDR1 DFQATT, CDR2 SNEGSKA (reference sequence). The CDR3 consists of 15 residues. The CDR3, as DNA: TGCAGTGCTGGACGACAGGGGGGGTTGGAAGAGACCCAGTACTTC. It codes for CSAGRQGGLEETQYF.

This rearrangement joins TRBV27 to TRBJ2-7; 7 bases agree with TRBD1. Trimming removed 5 bases from V and 3 bases from J; junction bases left unmatched: 4. The germline gives CDR1 MNHEY, CDR2 SMNVEV (reference sequence). CDR3 length: 13 residues. The CDR3, as DNA: TGTGCCAGCAGTAGGGGACAGTTCTACGAGCAGTACTTC. Translation gives CASSRGQFYEQYF.

This chain joins TRBV20-1 and TRBJ1-1, with 7 positions matching TRBD1. V was pared by 1 base and J by 5 bases, with 7 bases of the junction left unmatched. Germline lookup yields CDR1 DFQATT and CDR2 SNEGSKA (reference sequence). The CDR3 sequence is 14 residues long. Here the CDR3 reads CSARVDRVGTEAFF. CDR3 DNA sequence: TGCAGTGCTAGAGTCGACAGGGTTGGAACTGAAGCTTTCTTT.

A few counts support this clonotype. The chain employs TRBV5-1 and TRBJ1-1; 10 nucleotides align to TRBD1. CDR3 length equals 14 residues. With 4 bases clipped from V and 7 bases from J, the junction kept 7 bases outside the gene matches. CDR1 is SGHRS and CDR2 is YFSETQ in the germline V gene. The CDR3 is CASSRRGQGSEAFF. CDR3 nucleotide sequence: TGCGCCAGCAGCCGCCGGGGACAGGGGAGTGAAGCTTTCTTT.

This clonotype showed up just once. The rearrangement links TRBV18 to TRBJ2-1, with 11 bases lining up with TRBD2. V lost 0 bases to trimming and J lost 8 bases; unmatched junction nucleotides: 9. This CDR3 region has 17 residues. The germline CDR1 and CDR2 sequences are KGHSH and LQKENI. The CDR3 here is CASSPPSSSGRNHEQFF. CDR3 sequence (DNA): TGTGCCAGCTCACCACCGAGCTCTAGCGGGAGGAACCATGAGCAGTTCTTC.

The sample holds a few counts of this clonotype. The rearrangement links TRBV11-3 to TRBJ2-1; D is uncertain. The germline V gene has CDR1 SGHNT and CDR2 YENEEA. Between the trimmed V and J ends, which lost 8 bases and 5 bases, there was a span of 7 bases. The CDR3 consists of 11 residues. The CDR3 region has the DNA TGTGCCAGCGCGAGGAACAATGAGCAGTTCTTC. Translating gives CASARNNEQFF.

The genes are TRBV6-1 and TRBJ1-6, with D possibly being TRBD1 (5 bases). V dropped 0 bases and J dropped 14 bases, with 8 bases sitting between them. CDR1 and CDR2 (germline): MNHNS, SASEGT. CDR3 length equals 12 residues. The CDR3 loop is CASSEAGPALHF. The CDR3 DNA reads as TGTGCCAGCAGTGAAGCGGGACCGGCCCTCCACTTT.

Only a few counts were recorded for this clonotype. J is TRBJ2-1 and V is TRBV20-1; 11 bases map to TRBD2. This CDR3 comprises 15 residues. Germline CDR1 DFQATT, CDR2 SNEGSKA (reference sequence). Germline trimming cut 1 base from V and 3 bases from J; bases unmatched to any gene: 2. The CDR3 here is CSARGLAGNYNEQFF. The CDR3 DNA reads TGCAGTGCTAGAGGACTAGCGGGGAACTACAATGAGCAGTTCTTC.

This clonotype was observed a handful of times. The chain couples TRBV4-2 to TRBJ2-2, with a tentative D call TRBD1 (5 bases). Germline CDR1 reads LGHNA; CDR2 reads YNFKEQ. This CDR3 contains 15 residues. Trimming stripped 6 bases from V and 5 bases from J, with 16 bases between. In nucleotides, the CDR3 is TGTGCCAGCAGTTCAAGGCAGGGTTGGACCGGGGAGCTGTTTTTT. Protein product: CASSSRQGWTGELFF.

In this sample, this clonotype turned up once. The chain couples TRBV18 to TRBJ1-2, with 8 positions matching TRBD1. V shed 6 bases and J 3 bases; nucleotides not matched to a gene: 6. From germline, CDR1 is KGHSH and CDR2 LQKENI. The CDR3 runs to 14 residues. CDR3 in amino acids: CASSRTGRDYGYTF. In DNA, the CDR3 is TGTGCCAGCTCCAGGACAGGGCGAGACTATGGCTACACCTTC.

The V and J genes are TRBV7-8 and TRBJ2-3, with D perhaps TRBD1 (6 bases). The CDR3 covers 14 residues. CDR1 is SGHVS and CDR2 is FQNEAQ in the germline V gene. V lost 4 bases and J 6 bases, leaving 14 bases between the germline ends. The CDR3 DNA follows: TGTGCCAGCAGCTCAAAAGGGGGTTGGGATACGCAGTATTTT. Amino acid sequence: CASSSKGGWDTQYF.

The chain employs TRBV20-1 and TRBJ1-6; D ambiguous. The CDR3 has 15 residues. The germline CDR1 and CDR2 sequences are DFQATT and SNEGSKA (reference sequence). Trimming took 6 bases from V and 13 from J, leaving 25 bases between them. The CDR3 loop is CSAPKMSPAPEPLHF. Here the CDR3 DNA reads TGCAGTGCCCCGAAGATGTCCCCGGCCCCTGAGCCCCTCCACTTT.

This clonotype showed up just a few times. The rearrangement uses TRBV7-2 and TRBJ2-5, with 8 positions matching TRBD1. The V and J ends lost 5 bases and 3 bases, in that order; junction bases with no gene match: 2. CDR1 is SGHTA and CDR2 is FQGNSA in the germline V gene. CDR3 length: 13 amino acids. As DNA, the CDR3 is TGTGCCAGCAGCCAGGGGGCGGAAGAGACCCAGTACTTC. This codes for CASSQGAEETQYF.

This sequence joins TRBV24-1 and TRBJ2-1, with a tentative D call TRBD1 (6 bases). Trimming shortened V by 4 bases and J by 4 bases, and 16 bases separated the two germline ends. The CDR3 contains 16 residues. Germline V gene lookup returns CDR1 KGHDR and CDR2 SFDVKD. Here the CDR3 reads CATSDPTGTSYNEQFF. CDR3 coding DNA: TGTGCCACCAGTGACCCGACCGGGACATCGTACAATGAGCAGTTCTTC.

The chain is built from TRBV5-1 and TRBJ2-7, with D possibly TRBD2 on 6 matching bases. The CDR3 runs 14 residues. The germline V and J ends were trimmed by 4 bases and 0 bases, with 11 bases remaining between them. Per the germline V gene, CDR1 is SGHRS and CDR2 is YFSETQ. The CDR3 sequence: CASSPAGFSYEQYF. DNA of the CDR3: TGCGCCAGCAGCCCGGCGGGGTTCTCCTACGAGCAGTACTTC.

The chain couples TRBV24-1 to TRBJ1-1; D unclear. The V and J ends lost 7 bases and 10 bases respectively, with 9 bases between them. Germline values: CDR1 KGHDR, CDR2 SFDVKD. The CDR3 totals 10 residues. CDR3 residues: CATRTPGAFF. For the CDR3, the DNA is TGTGCCACCAGGACCCCGGGAGCTTTCTTT.

This clonotype was counted between two and nine times. The gene calls are TRBV12-3 or TRBV12-4 and TRBJ2-3, with 7 positions matching TRBD2. Trimming cost V 4 bases and J 3 bases; bases outside gene matches: 7. CDR3 length: 15 residues. The CDR3 here is CASSSGGGVTDTQYF. CDR3 bases: TGTGCCAGCAGTTCCGGCGGGGGAGTTACAGATACGCAGTATTTT.

The sample holds a few counts of this clonotype. This chain joins TRBV7-3 and TRBJ1-2, with 9 bases identical to TRBD1. The CDR3 loop spans 16 amino acids. CDR1 and CDR2 (germline): SGHTA, FQGTGA. Trimming took 2 bases from V and 6 from J; bases not matched to a gene: 10. The CDR3 coding sequence is TGTGCCAGCAGCTTACTCGGCGGGACAGGGTTGGATGGCTACACCTTC. It translates to CASSLLGGTGLDGYTF. Full variable domain (remainder filled in from reference TRBV7-3 and TRBJ1-2): GAGVSQTPSNKVTEKGKYVELRCDPISGHTALYWYRQSLGQGPEFLIYFQGTGAADDSGLPNDRFFAVRPEGSVSTLKIQRTERGDSAVYLCASSLLGGTGLDGYTFGSGTRLTVV.

This chain connects TRBV27 to TRBJ1-2; perhaps TRBD1 as D (6 bases). Per germline, CDR1 MNHEY and CDR2 SMNVEV (reference sequence). Trimming removed 6 bases from V and 3 bases from J, with 11 bases in between. CDR3 length: 13 amino acids. In DNA form, the CDR3 reads TGTGCCAGCAGACAGGGTCGGGACTATGGCTACACCTTC. Encoded protein: CASRQGRDYGYTF.